This paragraph reports one T cell receptor (beta chain). The entry originates in a study of blood T cell repertoires in COVID-19. Study summary: Researchers got acute and convalescent COVID-19 samples from the United States, Italy and Spain. Sample material is recorded as cDNA or gDNA derived from T cells, B-cell-depleted T cells, or PBMCs.

In the original workflow: Reference gene primer amplification yielded estimated nucleated cell counts. Generated by immunoSEQ multiplex PCR, the TCRdb table keeps only in-frame clones and is missing some. V and J calls and clone size follow that table, whereas D and trimming were derived from the DNA. This table has about 230,000 clones, 65% to 85% appearing once. This CDR3 is 15 amino acids long. The V gene's germline CDR1 is MDHEN and CDR2 SYDVKM. V was pared by 5 bases and J by 4 bases, with 17 bases between. The receptor was derived from a man in his forties with active or convalescent COVID-19. The chain combines TRBV28 with TRBJ1-1; D may be TRBD1 (5 bases). Sample: peripheral blood. In nucleotides, the CDR3 is TGTGCCAGCAGTCCCGGGACTGCCGGGACCACTGAAGCTTTCTTT. Encoded protein: CASSPGTAGTTEAFF. The full variable domain, in which reference TRBV28 and TRBJ1-1 provide the parts outside the CDR3, is DVKVTQSSRYLVKRTGEKVFLECVQDMDHENMFWYRQDPGLGLRLIYFSYDVKMKEKGDIPEGYSVSREKKERFSLILESASTNQTSMYLCASSPGTAGTTEAFFGQGTRLTVV.